The TCR beta chain described here comes from a study of neoadjuvant anti-PD-1 for oral cavity cancer. This clone showed up just once. Patients had HPV-negative, locally advanced oral cavity squamous cell carcinoma. V dropped 3 bases and J dropped 5; count of bases not matched to a gene: 3. The CDR3 totals 13 residues. CDR1 SGHDT and CDR2 YYEEEE come from the germline V gene. Profiled with immunoSEQ multiplex PCR; TCRdb holds only in-frame clones, not every one. The repertoire holds 84,000 or so clones, with 70% to 85% as singletons. V usage is TRBV5-6 and J usage is TRBJ2-5, with 8 bases matching TRBD1. This sequence originates from a person between 40 and 85 years old with oral cavity squamous cell carcinoma. The source material was PBMCs, sampled before nivolumab (anti-PD-1) treatment. CDR3 sequence reads: CASSSRGPETQYF. DNA of the CDR3: TGTGCCAGCAGCTCCAGGGGGCCGGAGACCCAGTACTTC.